The 21 T cell receptor beta chains below all came from one sample that was sequenced in a study of T cell changes during pregnancy in multiple sclerosis. Profiled with immunoSEQ multiplex PCR; TCRdb holds only in-frame clones, not every one. The table has tens of thousands of clones, about 92% seen once. This sample comprised peripheral blood, obtained in the third trimester of pregnancy. These TCRs come from a female donor in good health, enrolled as a control in a pregnancy study.

The chain links TRBV7-2 to TRBJ2-2; the match to TRBD2 covers 9 bases. V was pared by 1 base and J by 4 bases, with 1 base of the junction left unmatched. CDR1 and CDR2 from the germline V gene are SGHTA and FQGNSA. The CDR3 loop spans 15 amino acids. CDR3 sequence reads: CASSLGLAATGELFF. In DNA form, the CDR3 reads TGTGCCAGCAGCTTAGGACTAGCGGCCACCGGGGAGCTGTTTTTT.

The chain combines TRBV5-1 with TRBJ1-4; 9 nucleotides agree with TRBD1. J was trimmed by 9 bases and V by 0 bases; bases with no gene match: 9. Germline loops: CDR1 SGHRS, CDR2 YFSETQ. CDR3 size: 16 residues. The chain's CDR3 is CASSLDGGGTGKKLFF. DNA for the CDR3: TGCGCCAGCAGCTTGGATGGGGGGGGGACAGGGAAAAAACTGTTTTTT.

The V call is TRBV7-9, the J call TRBJ1-4; TRBD1 matches at 7 bases. Trimming cost V 1 base and J 8 bases; bases outside gene matches: 7. This CDR3 contains 15 residues. Per germline, CDR1 SEHNR and CDR2 FQNEAQ (reference sequence). DNA for the CDR3: TGTGCCAGCAGCTTAGTTGAAGGGGGCCGGGAAAAACTGTTTTTT. It is translated as CASSLVEGGREKLFF.

CDR3 residues: CASSYGDTPLGKQFF. The CDR3 coding sequence is TGTGCCAGCAGTTACGGGGACACCCCGCTAGGAAAGCAGTTCTTC. The gene calls are TRBV6-5 and TRBJ2-1; TRBD1 might be the D (6 bases). V lost 2 bases and J lost 11, with 19 bases in between. The CDR3 runs to 15 residues. Germline CDR1 reads MNHEY; CDR2 reads SVGAGI.

The chain joins TRBV19 to TRBJ2-7; D might be TRBD1 (6 bases). The CDR3 is 13 residues long. The germline V gene encodes CDR1 LNHDA and CDR2 SQIVND (reference sequence). Trimming pared 4 bases from V and 3 bases from J, leaving 10 bases between. CDR3 coding DNA: TGTGCCAGTAGTACCTGGACAGACTACGAGCAGTACTTC. Its protein is CASSTWTDYEQYF. Supplemented by reference TRBV19 and TRBJ2-7, the full variable domain reads DGGITQSPKYLFRKEGQNVTLSCEQNLNHDAMYWYRQDPGQGLRLIYYSQIVNDFQKGDIAEGYSVSREKKESFPLTVTSAQKNPTAFYLCASSTWTDYEQYFGPGTRLTVT.

This chain connects TRBV28 to TRBJ2-4; TRBD1 matches 9 bases. The CDR3 length is 19 residues. Germline V gives CDR1 MDHEN, CDR2 SYDVKM. Trimming took 5 bases from V and 1 from J; bases not matched to a gene: 15. The CDR3 loop reads CASSPTPGQGPLAKNIQYF. The CDR3 nucleotides are TGTGCCAGCAGTCCGACACCGGGACAGGGTCCCCTGGCCAAAAACATTCAGTACTTC.

The chain is built from TRBV7-9 and TRBJ1-1; D is perhaps TRBD1 (6 bases). The germline gives CDR1 SEHNR, CDR2 FQNEAQ (reference sequence). Trimming removed 0 bases at V and 3 bases at J, with 11 bases between. This CDR3 is 15 amino acids long. CDR3 loop: CASSLALGADTEAFF. Written as DNA, the CDR3 is TGTGCCAGCAGCTTAGCGCTGGGGGCTGACACTGAAGCTTTCTTT.

The V and J genes are TRBV11-2 and TRBJ2-7; TRBD1 agrees at 8 bases. In germline, CDR1 is SGHAT, CDR2 FQNNGV. Germline trimming cut 5 bases from V and 2 bases from J; bases unmatched to any gene: 8. CDR3 length: 15 residues. CDR3 loop: CASSPLQGEPYEQYF. Written as DNA, the CDR3 is TGTGCCAGCAGCCCCCTACAGGGGGAGCCCTACGAGCAGTACTTC.

V gene TRBV6-4 combines with J gene TRBJ2-2, with 8 bases aligning to TRBD2. The CDR3 loop spans 15 amino acids. V trimming: 2 bases; J trimming: 1 base; junction bases outside the gene matches: 0. CDR1 is MRHNA, CDR2 SNTAGT, per germline. CDR3 sequence (DNA): TGTGCCAGCAGTGACGCGGGGGGGAACACCGGGGAGCTGTTTTTT. Protein: CASSDAGGNTGELFF.

The rearrangement joins TRBV18 to TRBJ2-5; 8 bases are a match to TRBD1. The CDR3 has 14 amino acids. The trim removed 1 base at V and 3 bases at J, leaving 1 base unmatched. CDR1 and CDR2 from the germline V gene are KGHSH and LQKENI. CDR3 nucleotide sequence: TGTGCCAGCTCACCACTGGACAGGGAAGAGACCCAGTACTTC. It encodes CASSPLDREETQYF.

The gene calls are TRBV4-1 and TRBJ2-5, with D maybe TRBD2 (5 bases). The CDR3 runs to 17 residues. V gave up 4 bases and J gave up 5 bases, with 23 bases separating them. The germline V gene encodes CDR1 MGHRA and CDR2 YSYEKL. CDR3 nucleotide sequence: TGCGCCAGCAGCCTCCAACTCGCGGTTGGAGGTGGGGAGACCCAGTACTTC. This codes for CASSLQLAVGGGETQYF.

This clone was observed a handful of times. CDR3 region: CATLSGLAETQYF. As DNA, the CDR3 is TGTGCAACGCTATCGGGGTTAGCAGAGACCCAGTACTTC. This rearrangement joins TRBV18 to TRBJ2-5; TRBD2 is a possible D gene (5 bases). Germline values: CDR1 KGHSH, CDR2 LQKENI. The CDR3 spans 13 residues.

The CDR3 loop is CASSPVPRSGNTIYF. CDR3 in DNA: TGTGCCAGCAGCCCCGTCCCCCGCTCTGGAAACACCATATATTTT. The rearrangement joins TRBV6-1 to TRBJ1-3, with no clear D. The CDR3 is 15 amino acids. CDR1 and CDR2 (germline): MNHNS, SASEGT. Trimming took off 6 bases at V and 0 bases at J, with 12 bases between the two ends.

The chain combines TRBV29-1 with TRBJ2-5; D remains ambiguous. Trimming stripped 3 bases from V and 5 bases from J, with 10 bases between. Germline V gene sequence: CDR1 SQVTM, CDR2 ANQGSEA. This CDR3 contains 12 residues. CDR3: CSVEARRETQYF. The CDR3 coding sequence is TGCAGCGTTGAGGCGAGGCGGGAGACCCAGTACTTC.

The V gene is TRBV2, the J gene TRBJ2-2; 7 positions agree with TRBD2. There are 14 residues in the CDR3. Per germline, CDR1 SNHLY and CDR2 FYNNEI. The V gene end was trimmed by 4 bases and the J gene end by 6 bases; junction bases not matched to a gene: 5. This chain's CDR3 is CASSGQGGAGELFF. CDR3 nucleotide sequence: TGTGCCAGCAGTGGTCAGGGAGGGGCCGGGGAGCTGTTTTTT.

The chain is built from TRBV15 and TRBJ2-2; TRBD2 agrees at 7 bases. CDR1 and CDR2 from the germline V gene are LNHNV and YYDKDF (reference sequence). The CDR3 consists of 13 residues. With 6 bases clipped from V and 6 bases from J, the junction kept 4 bases outside the gene matches. The CDR3 sequence: CATRTSRAGELFF. CDR3 coding DNA: TGTGCCACCAGGACTAGCCGGGCCGGGGAGCTGTTTTTT.

The genes are TRBV2 and TRBJ2-1; D possibly corresponds to TRBD1 (5 bases). Germline V lookup: CDR1 SNHLY, CDR2 FYNNEI. Trimming stripped 6 bases from V and 5 bases from J, with 11 bases between. The CDR3 length is 13 residues. CDR3 region: CASRRTSNNEQFF. Here the CDR3 DNA reads TGTGCCAGCAGGAGGACATCAAACAATGAGCAGTTCTTC.

This sequence joins TRBV7-2 and TRBJ1-3; 8 bases fit TRBD1. CDR3 length: 15 amino acids. After removal of 5 bases from V and 1 base from J, the junction contained 4 bases not matched to a gene. The V gene's germline CDR1 is SGHTA and CDR2 FQGNSA. CDR3 sequence: CASSPRTGSGNTIYF. The CDR3 coding sequence is TGTGCCAGCAGCCCCCGGACAGGGTCTGGAAACACCATATATTTT.

This clone is medium-sized within its sample. The chain combines TRBV13 with TRBJ2-1; 11 bases map to TRBD2. Germline V gene sequence: CDR1 PRHDT, CDR2 FYEKMQ (reference sequence). V lost 4 bases to trimming and J lost 1 base; unmatched junction nucleotides: 3. The CDR3 covers 16 residues. CDR3 amino acids: CASSSGLAESYNEQFF. CDR3 sequence (DNA): TGTGCCAGCAGCTCGGGACTAGCGGAGTCCTACAATGAGCAGTTCTTC. Full variable domain (remainder filled in from reference TRBV13 and TRBJ2-1): AAGVIQSPRHLIKEKRETATLKCYPIPRHDTVYWYQQGPGQDPQFLISFYEKMQSDKGSIPDRFSAQQFSDYHSELNMSSLELGDSALYFCASSSGLAESYNEQFFGPGTRLTVL.

The chain couples TRBV6-1 to TRBJ2-4; unclear D gene. The CDR3 spans 15 residues. Trimming took 2 bases from V and 6 from J, leaving 14 bases between them. Germline V gives CDR1 MNHNS, CDR2 SASEGT. CDR3 region: CASSEITAELNIQYF. CDR3 coding DNA: TGTGCCAGCAGTGAAATAACAGCCGAGTTAAACATTCAGTACTTC.

This clone was found once. V gene TRBV2 combines with J gene TRBJ2-1, with a weak D call TRBD2 (5 bases). V lost 4 bases to trimming and J lost 3 bases, with 7 bases between them. Germline V lookup: CDR1 SNHLY, CDR2 FYNNEI. CDR3 length: 13 residues. The CDR3 DNA follows: TGTGCCAGCAGTGCGGGGAACTACAATGAGCAGTTCTTC. Translation gives CASSAGNYNEQFF.